The 21 T cell receptor beta chains presented below share a single source sample, sequenced in a study of human T cells and chemical hapten exposure. RNA extraction used unfractionated whole blood as the source of total RNA. TCRdb independently ran MiXCR on the 5' RACE reads; one entry per CDR3 protein. This sample has about 81,000 distinct CDR3 sequences, with 15% found just once. These receptors all come from a female donor in good health.

V usage is TRBV5-1 and J usage is TRBJ2-1, with 12 bases identical to TRBD2. This CDR3 is 16 amino acids long. Germline trimming cut 2 bases from V and 8 bases from J; bases unmatched to any gene: 8. The germline gives CDR1 SGHRS, CDR2 YFSETQ. As DNA, the CDR3 is TGCGCCAGCAGCTTAAGTGCTAGCGGGAGGGCGGATGAGCAGTTCTTC. It yields the protein CASSLSASGRADEQFF.

Ten or more counts support this clonotype. The chain carries TRBV12-3 or TRBV12-4 and TRBJ2-7; 8 bases align to TRBD1. The CDR3 extends over 12 amino acids. The junction had 4 bases not matched to a gene; V was cut back by 4 bases and J by 8 bases. In DNA, the CDR3 is TGTGCCAGCAGTTCCTGGACAGGGCAGCAGTACTTC. This codes for CASSSWTGQQYF.

This clonotype was recorded a few times. The genes are TRBV5-1 and TRBJ2-3, with D tentatively TRBD1 (5 bases). The ends were cut back, 4 bases at V and 4 bases at J, with 13 bases in the middle. The germline V gene has CDR1 SGHRS and CDR2 YFSETQ. The CDR3 sequence is 14 residues long. In DNA, the CDR3 is TGCGCCAGCAGCCCTCGGACATCTGCAGATACGCAGTATTTT. Its protein is CASSPRTSADTQYF.

In its sample, this clonotype was seen many times. The rearrangement links TRBV5-1 to TRBJ2-3; 9 bases line up with TRBD2. The trim removed 0 bases at V and 4 bases at J, leaving 21 bases unmatched. The CDR3 consists of 21 residues. From germline, CDR1 is SGHRS and CDR2 YFSETQ. The CDR3: CASSLEIPAGEGSGSSDTQYF. CDR3 sequence (DNA): TGCGCCAGCAGCTTGGAAATTCCGGCGGGAGAGGGTAGCGGGAGTTCAGATACGCAGTATTTT.

The V and J genes are TRBV27 and TRBJ2-4; D gene uncertain. Trimming left V 5 bases short and J 3 bases short, with 14 bases between. The CDR3 runs to 15 residues. Germline V gene lookup returns CDR1 MNHEY and CDR2 SMNVEV (reference sequence). The CDR3 loop is CASSLARRDKNIQYF. CDR3 nucleotides: TGTGCCAGCAGTCTTGCCAGGCGAGACAAAAACATTCAGTACTTC.

The CDR3 region is CASSPTRQGSGTDTQYF. The CDR3 DNA reads TGTGCCAGCAGCCCGACCCGACAGGGTAGTGGCACAGATACGCAGTATTTT. The chain employs TRBV5-4 and TRBJ2-3; 7 bases fit TRBD1. CDR1 is SGHNT, CDR2 YYREEE, per germline (reference sequence). This CDR3 comprises 17 residues. V trimming: 4 bases; J trimming: 1 base; junction bases outside the gene matches: 12.

The CDR3 here is CASSLGQGFTEAFF. The CDR3 DNA is TGTGCCAGCAGCTTAGGACAAGGGTTCACTGAAGCTTTCTTT. This chain joins TRBV11-2 and TRBJ1-1; D not certain. The ends were cut back, 1 base at V and 4 bases at J, with 10 bases in the middle. Germline CDR1 is SGHAT and CDR2 is FQNNGV. The CDR3 loop spans 14 amino acids.

The table lists this clonotype with many counts. V gene TRBV7-6 combines with J gene TRBJ2-3; no clear D. The CDR3 runs to 15 residues. V shed 5 bases and J shed 6 bases, with 18 bases lying between them. Per the germline V gene, CDR1 is SGHVS and CDR2 is FNYEAQ. This CDR3 is CASSPTAPRRDTQYF. The CDR3 DNA follows: TGTGCCAGCAGCCCGACCGCCCCCCGTCGGGATACGCAGTATTTT.

This clonotype was seen ten or more times. The chain employs TRBV7-2 and TRBJ2-1; possible D gene TRBD2, 6 bases. The CDR3 length is 14 residues. V was pared by 1 base and J by 15 bases, with 19 bases between. CDR1 and CDR2 from the germline V gene are SGHTA and FQGNSA. As DNA, the CDR3 is TGTGCCAGCAGCTTAGATGTGGGGCGGGATACCTGGTTCTTC. It translates to CASSLDVGRDTWFF.

This clonotype was detected many times. The rearrangement joins TRBV28 to TRBJ1-1; tentative D call: TRBD1 (5 bases). This CDR3 contains 11 residues. The V gene lost 5 bases and the J gene lost 8 bases, with 9 bases spanning the gap. CDR1 and CDR2 (germline): MDHEN, SYDVKM. In DNA, the CDR3 is TGTGCCAGCAGTAGGGACCGAGAAGCTTTCTTT. Amino acids: CASSRDREAFF.

The rearrangement joins TRBV4-1 to TRBJ1-1; D unclear. V was cut by 4 bases and J by 1 base, with 16 bases left in between. Germline lookup yields CDR1 MGHRA and CDR2 YSYEKL. This CDR3 spans 16 amino acids. The CDR3 sequence: CASSREKVWENTEAFF. The CDR3, as DNA: TGCGCCAGCAGCCGCGAGAAGGTCTGGGAGAACACTGAAGCTTTCTTT.

The chain has TRBV3-1 and TRBJ1-1; D is undetermined. The CDR3 totals 14 residues. The ends were cut back, 1 base at V and 10 bases at J, with 16 bases in the middle. In germline, CDR1 is LGHDT, CDR2 YNNKEL (reference sequence). The chain's CDR3 is CASSQVGQAEGAFF. As DNA, the CDR3 is TGTGCCAGCAGCCAAGTTGGGCAGGCAGAGGGAGCTTTCTTT. Full variable domain (rest looked up from reference TRBV3-1 and TRBJ1-1): DTAVSQTPKYLVTQMGNDKSIKCEQNLGHDTMYWYKQDSKKFLKIMFSYNNKELIINETVPNRFSPKSPDKAHLNLHINSLELGDSAVYFCASSQVGQAEGAFFGQGTRLTVV.

This clonotype has more than one count but fewer than ten. V gene TRBV20-1 combines with J gene TRBJ1-1; D is uncertain. The germline gives CDR1 DFQATT, CDR2 SNEGSKA (reference sequence). The V end lost 0 bases, the J end lost 6 bases, and 8 bases lay between the germline ends. The CDR3 runs 12 residues. The CDR3 nucleotides are TGCAGTGCTAGAGATGGCCTACCTGAAGCTTTCTTT. Amino acid sequence: CSARDGLPEAFF.

The rearrangement uses TRBV24-1 and TRBJ2-1, with D perhaps being TRBD1 or TRBD2 (5 bases each). V dropped 8 bases and J dropped 7 bases, with 20 bases sitting between them. This CDR3 has 15 amino acids. Germline CDR1 KGHDR, CDR2 SFDVKD. In nucleotides, the CDR3 is TGTGCCACCATGAGTGGTTCGGACACGGGGAATGAGCAGTTCTTC. Translation: CATMSGSDTGNEQFF.

This clonotype was seen more than once but under ten times. This chain links TRBV5-1 with TRBJ2-1, with D possibly matching TRBD1 (5 bases). V dropped 2 bases and J dropped 0 bases, with 12 bases sitting between them. Germline loops: CDR1 SGHRS, CDR2 YFSETQ. This CDR3 is 16 amino acids long. CDR3 protein: CASSLGASSSYNEQFF. As DNA, the CDR3 is TGCGCCAGCAGCTTAGGGGCCTCGAGCTCCTACAATGAGCAGTTCTTC.

This chain joins TRBV2 and TRBJ2-7; a weak D match, TRBD2 (5 bases). CDR3 size: 11 residues. V was cut by 6 bases and J by 4 bases, with 7 bases left in between. In germline, CDR1 is SNHLY, CDR2 FYNNEI. The DNA for the CDR3 is TGTGCCAGCAGGAGGGAGTACGAGCAGTACTTC. Protein product: CASRREYEQYF. Full variable domain (remainder filled in from reference TRBV2 and TRBJ2-7): EPEVTQTPSHQVTQMGQEVILRCVPISNHLYFYWYRQILGQKVEFLVSFYNNEISEKSEIFDDQFSVERPDGSNFTLKIRSTKLEDSAMYFCASRREYEQYFGPGTRLTVT.

This clonotype was recorded a few times. The chain combines TRBV20-1 with TRBJ1-2; D is unclear. Trimming stripped 6 bases from V and 5 bases from J, with 22 bases between. CDR1 and CDR2 (germline): DFQATT, SNEGSKA (reference sequence). The CDR3 sequence is 15 residues long. CDR3 coding DNA: TGCAGTGCGAAGCCCCGGCTAGGGTTTGGGTATGGCTACACCTTC. This codes for CSAKPRLGFGYGYTF.

The chain uses TRBV28 and TRBJ2-6, with 9 positions matching TRBD2. Germline V gene lookup returns CDR1 MDHEN and CDR2 SYDVKM. CDR3 length: 15 amino acids. V was pared by 5 bases and J by 4 bases, with 3 bases of the junction left unmatched. The CDR3 DNA sequence: TGTGCCAGCAGTGGCGGGAGGGGCGGGGCCAACGTCCTGACTTTC. Its protein is CASSGGRGGANVLTF.

V is TRBV10-2 and J is TRBJ2-1; 12 bases fit TRBD2. The length of the CDR3 is 18 residues. CDR1 and CDR2 (germline): WSHSY, SAAADI. After removal of 3 bases from V and 5 bases from J, the junction contained 11 bases not matched to a gene. The CDR3 reads CASSDWLLAGGPNNEQFF. CDR3 sequence (DNA): TGCGCCAGCAGTGACTGGCTCCTAGCGGGGGGGCCTAACAATGAGCAGTTCTTC.

The chain carries TRBV29-1 and TRBJ2-6; possibly TRBD2 for D (5 bases). Germline V gene data show CDR1 as SQVTM and CDR2 as ANQGSEA. V was shortened by 1 base and J by 0 bases, with 7 bases between the two germline ends. CDR3 length: 15 residues. DNA of the CDR3: TGCAGCGTTGAAGGAAGCGGCTCTGGGGCCAACGTCCTGACTTTC. Amino acids: CSVEGSGSGANVLTF.

This clonotype was counted a few times. This sequence joins TRBV27 and TRBJ1-2, with D unclear. V was clipped by 6 bases and J by 2 bases, with 10 bases between them. CDR3 length: 13 amino acids. Germline CDR1 is MNHEY and CDR2 is SMNVEV (reference sequence). CDR3 sequence reads: CASSNTANYGYTF. The CDR3 DNA reads as TGTGCCAGCAGCAATACAGCGAACTATGGCTACACCTTC.